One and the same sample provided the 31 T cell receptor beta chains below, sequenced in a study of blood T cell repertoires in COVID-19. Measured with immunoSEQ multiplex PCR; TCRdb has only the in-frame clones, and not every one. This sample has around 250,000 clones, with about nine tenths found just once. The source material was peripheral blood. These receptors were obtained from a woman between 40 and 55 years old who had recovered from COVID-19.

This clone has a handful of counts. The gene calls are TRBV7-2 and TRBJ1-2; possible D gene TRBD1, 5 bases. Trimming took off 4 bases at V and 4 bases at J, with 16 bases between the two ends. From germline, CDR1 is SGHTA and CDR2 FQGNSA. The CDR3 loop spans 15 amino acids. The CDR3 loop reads CASSSMGGTGYGYTF. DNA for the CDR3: TGTGCCAGCAGCTCCATGGGGGGTACCGGCTATGGCTACACCTTC.

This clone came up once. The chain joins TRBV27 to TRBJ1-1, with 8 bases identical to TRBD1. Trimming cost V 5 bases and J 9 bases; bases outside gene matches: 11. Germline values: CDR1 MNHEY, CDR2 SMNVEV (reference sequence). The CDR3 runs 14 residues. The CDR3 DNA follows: TGTGCCAGCAGTGTCAACCAGGGGGCTCCAAAAGCTTTCTTT. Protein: CASSVNQGAPKAFF.

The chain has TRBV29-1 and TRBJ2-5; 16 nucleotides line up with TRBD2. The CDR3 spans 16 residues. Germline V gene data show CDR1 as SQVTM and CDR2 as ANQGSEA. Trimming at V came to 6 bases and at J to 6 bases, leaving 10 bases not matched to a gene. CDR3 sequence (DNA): TGCAGCGTGGACGCAGGGACTAGCGGGAGGGGGAAGACCCAGTACTTC. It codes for CSVDAGTSGRGKTQYF.

The DNA for the CDR3 is TGCGCCAGCAGCCAGAGGGCTAGCGGTGCCCAAGAGACCCAGTACTTC. It encodes CASSQRASGAQETQYF. The V call is TRBV4-1, the J call TRBJ2-5, with 7 bases that match TRBD2. There are 16 residues in the CDR3. Germline V gives CDR1 MGHRA, CDR2 YSYEKL. V shed 3 bases and J 1 base; nucleotides not matched to a gene: 8.

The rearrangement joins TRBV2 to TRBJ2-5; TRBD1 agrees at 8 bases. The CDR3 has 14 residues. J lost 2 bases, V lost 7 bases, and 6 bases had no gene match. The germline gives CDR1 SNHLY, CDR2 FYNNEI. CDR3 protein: CASTRDRRQETQYF. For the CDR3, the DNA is TGTGCCAGCACGCGGGACAGGCGGCAAGAGACCCAGTACTTC.

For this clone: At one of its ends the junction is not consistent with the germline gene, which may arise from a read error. CDR3 nucleotides: TGTGCTAGCAGCTTAGGGGGGGGGACTACAGCCCATAGCTCCTACGAGCAGTACTTC. It translates to CASSLGGGTTAHSSYEQYF. The rearrangement joins TRBV7-7 to TRBJ2-7; D possibly corresponds to TRBD2 (7 bases). This CDR3 has 19 residues. Per the germline V gene, CDR1 is SSHAT and CDR2 is FNYEAQ (reference sequence).

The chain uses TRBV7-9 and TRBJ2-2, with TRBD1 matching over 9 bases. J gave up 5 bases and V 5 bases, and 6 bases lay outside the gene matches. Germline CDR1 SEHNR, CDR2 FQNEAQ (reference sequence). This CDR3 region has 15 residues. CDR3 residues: CASSLQGARTGELFF. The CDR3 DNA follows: TGTGCCAGCAGCCTACAGGGGGCTAGAACCGGGGAGCTGTTTTTT.

The CDR3 DNA is TGTGCCAGCAGTCGTAAATTAGCGGGAGGGCCGGAAGAGACCCAGTACTTC. It yields the protein CASSRKLAGGPEETQYF. The chain combines TRBV27 with TRBJ2-5, with 11 bases fitting TRBD2. This CDR3 has 17 amino acids. Per the germline V gene, CDR1 is MNHEY and CDR2 is SMNVEV (reference sequence). V was pared by 5 bases and J by 3 bases, with 11 bases of the junction left unmatched.

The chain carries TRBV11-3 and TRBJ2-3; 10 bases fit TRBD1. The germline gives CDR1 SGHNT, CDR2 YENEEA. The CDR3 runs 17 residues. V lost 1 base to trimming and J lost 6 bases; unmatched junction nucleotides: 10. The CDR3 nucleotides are TGTGCCAGCAGCTTAGGGAGGGACAGGGGTAAAAGGGATACGCAGTATTTT. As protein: CASSLGRDRGKRDTQYF.

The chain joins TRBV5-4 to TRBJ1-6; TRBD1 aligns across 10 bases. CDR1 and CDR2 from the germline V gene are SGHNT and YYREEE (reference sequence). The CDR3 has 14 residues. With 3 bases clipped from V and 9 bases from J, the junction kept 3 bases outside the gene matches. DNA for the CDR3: TGTGCCAGCAGCTGGGACAGGGGAGGTTCACCCCTCCACTTT. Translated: CASSWDRGGSPLHF.

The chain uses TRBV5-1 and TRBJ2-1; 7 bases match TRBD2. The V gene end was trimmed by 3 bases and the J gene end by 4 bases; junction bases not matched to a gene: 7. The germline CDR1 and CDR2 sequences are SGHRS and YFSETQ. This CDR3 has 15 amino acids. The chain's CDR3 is CASSSGGSGYNEQFF. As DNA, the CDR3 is TGCGCCAGCAGCTCCGGGGGTAGCGGGTACAATGAGCAGTTCTTC.

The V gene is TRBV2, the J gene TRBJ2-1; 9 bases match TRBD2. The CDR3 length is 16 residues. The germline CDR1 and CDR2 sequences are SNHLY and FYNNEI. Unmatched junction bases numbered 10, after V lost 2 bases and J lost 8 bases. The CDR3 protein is CASSEKGSGSWDEQFF. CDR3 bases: TGTGCCAGCAGTGAAAAGGGTAGCGGGAGTTGGGATGAGCAGTTCTTC.

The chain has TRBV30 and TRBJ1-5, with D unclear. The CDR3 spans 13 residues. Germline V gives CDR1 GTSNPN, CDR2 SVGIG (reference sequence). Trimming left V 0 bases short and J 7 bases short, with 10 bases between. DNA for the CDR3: TGTGCCTGGAGTGTACTGGGGAGCCAGCCCCAGCATTTT. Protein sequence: CAWSVLGSQPQHF.

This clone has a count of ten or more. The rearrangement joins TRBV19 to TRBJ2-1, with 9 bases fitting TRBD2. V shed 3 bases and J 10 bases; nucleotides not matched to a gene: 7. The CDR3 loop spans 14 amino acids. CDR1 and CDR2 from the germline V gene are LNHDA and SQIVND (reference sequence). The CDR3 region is CASSIGGGVREQFF. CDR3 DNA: TGTGCCAGTAGTATCGGCGGGGGGGTCCGGGAGCAGTTCTTC. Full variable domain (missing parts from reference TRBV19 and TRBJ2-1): DGGITQSPKYLFRKEGQNVTLSCEQNLNHDAMYWYRQDPGQGLRLIYYSQIVNDFQKGDIAEGYSVSREKKESFPLTVTSAQKNPTAFYLCASSIGGGVREQFFGPGTRLTVL.

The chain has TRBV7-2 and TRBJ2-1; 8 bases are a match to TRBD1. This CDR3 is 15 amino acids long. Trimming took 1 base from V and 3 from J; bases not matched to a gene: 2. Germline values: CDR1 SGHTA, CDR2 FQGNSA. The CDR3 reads CASSLDTGGYNEQFF. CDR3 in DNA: TGTGCCAGCAGCTTAGACACAGGGGGCTACAATGAGCAGTTCTTC.

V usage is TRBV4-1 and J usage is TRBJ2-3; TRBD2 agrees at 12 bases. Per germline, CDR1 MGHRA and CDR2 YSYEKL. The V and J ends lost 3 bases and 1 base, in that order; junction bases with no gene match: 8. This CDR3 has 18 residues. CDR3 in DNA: TGCGCCAGCAGCCACTCACTAGGACTAGCGGGACGCACAGATACGCAGTATTTT. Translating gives CASSHSLGLAGRTDTQYF.

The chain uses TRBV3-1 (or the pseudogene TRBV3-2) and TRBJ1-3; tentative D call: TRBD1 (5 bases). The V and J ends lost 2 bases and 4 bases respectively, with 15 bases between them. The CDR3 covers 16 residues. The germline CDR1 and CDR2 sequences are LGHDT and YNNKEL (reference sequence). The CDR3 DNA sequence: TGTGCCAGCAGCCAACGGGGGGGGTCTGCGGGAAACACCATATATTTT. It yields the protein CASSQRGGSAGNTIYF.

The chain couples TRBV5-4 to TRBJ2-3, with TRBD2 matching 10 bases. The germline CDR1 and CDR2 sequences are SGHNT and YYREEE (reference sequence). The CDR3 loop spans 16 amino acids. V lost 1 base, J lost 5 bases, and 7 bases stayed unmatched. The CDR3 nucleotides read TGTGCCAGCAGCTTGACTAGCGGGATAGGGTTAGATACGCAGTATTTT. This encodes CASSLTSGIGLDTQYF.

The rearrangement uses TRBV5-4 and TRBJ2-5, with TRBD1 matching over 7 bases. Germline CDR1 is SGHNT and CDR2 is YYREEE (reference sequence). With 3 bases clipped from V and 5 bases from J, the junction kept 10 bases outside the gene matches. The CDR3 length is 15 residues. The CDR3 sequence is CASSSQQGQLETQYF. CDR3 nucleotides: TGTGCCAGCAGCTCACAACAGGGGCAGCTGGAGACCCAGTACTTC.

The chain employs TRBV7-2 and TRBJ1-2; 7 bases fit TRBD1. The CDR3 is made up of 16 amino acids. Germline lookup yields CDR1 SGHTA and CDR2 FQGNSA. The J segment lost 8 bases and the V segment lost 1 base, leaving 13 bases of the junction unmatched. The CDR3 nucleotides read TGTGCCAGCAGCTTAGTTGTTGCCGGGACAGCGGGCGGCTACACCTTC. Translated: CASSLVVAGTAGGYTF.

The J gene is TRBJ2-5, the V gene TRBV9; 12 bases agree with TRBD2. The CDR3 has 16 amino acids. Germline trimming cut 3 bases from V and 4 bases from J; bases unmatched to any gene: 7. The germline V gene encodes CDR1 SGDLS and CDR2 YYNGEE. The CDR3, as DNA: TGTGCCAGCAGCGCCCGGACTAGCGGGATGAGAGAGACCCAGTACTTC. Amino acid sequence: CASSARTSGMRETQYF.

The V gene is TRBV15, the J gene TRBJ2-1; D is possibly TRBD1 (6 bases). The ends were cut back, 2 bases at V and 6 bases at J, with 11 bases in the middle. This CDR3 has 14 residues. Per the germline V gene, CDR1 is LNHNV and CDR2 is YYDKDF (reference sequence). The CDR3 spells CATSRPQGGNEQFF. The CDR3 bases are TGTGCCACCAGCAGACCACAAGGGGGCAATGAGCAGTTCTTC.

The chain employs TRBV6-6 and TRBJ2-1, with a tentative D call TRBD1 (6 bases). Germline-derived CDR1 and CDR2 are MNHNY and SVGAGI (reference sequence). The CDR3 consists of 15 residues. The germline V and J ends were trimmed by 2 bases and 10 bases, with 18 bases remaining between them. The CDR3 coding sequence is TGTGCCAGCAGTTACCGAGACAGGACCCCTTTAGAGCAGTTCTTC. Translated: CASSYRDRTPLEQFF.

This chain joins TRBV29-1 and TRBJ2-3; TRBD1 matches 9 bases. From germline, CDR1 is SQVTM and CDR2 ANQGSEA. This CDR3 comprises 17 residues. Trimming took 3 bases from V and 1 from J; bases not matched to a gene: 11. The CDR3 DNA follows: TGCAGCGTTGAGAGGTCCCGGACAGGGGAAGGCACAGATACGCAGTATTTT. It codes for CSVERSRTGEGTDTQYF.

The CDR3 sequence is CASSQGQMNTGELFF. The CDR3 bases are TGTGCCAGCAGCCAGGGACAGATGAACACCGGGGAGCTGTTTTTT. This sequence joins TRBV7-2 and TRBJ2-2; TRBD1 agrees at 7 bases. V was pared by 5 bases and J by 1 base, with 4 bases of the junction left unmatched. The CDR3 is made up of 15 amino acids. Germline V gene lookup returns CDR1 SGHTA and CDR2 FQGNSA.

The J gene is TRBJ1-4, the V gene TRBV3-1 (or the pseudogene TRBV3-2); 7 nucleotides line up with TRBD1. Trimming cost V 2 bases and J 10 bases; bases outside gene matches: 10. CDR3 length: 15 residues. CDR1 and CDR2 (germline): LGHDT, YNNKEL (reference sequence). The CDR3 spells CASSQPNRGGGKLFF. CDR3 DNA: TGTGCCAGCAGCCAACCTAACAGGGGTGGAGGAAAACTGTTTTTT.

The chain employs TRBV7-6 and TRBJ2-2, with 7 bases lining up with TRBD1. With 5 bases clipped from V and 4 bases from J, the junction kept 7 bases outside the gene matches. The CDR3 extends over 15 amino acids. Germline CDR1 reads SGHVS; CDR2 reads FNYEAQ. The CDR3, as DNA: TGTGCCAGCAGCCACCGGACAGGAACCACCGGGGAGCTGTTTTTT. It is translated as CASSHRTGTTGELFF.

CDR3 in DNA: TGTGCCAGCAGCAACTTGCGCGGGACGAACACCGGGGAGCTGTTTTTT. It specifies CASSNLRGTNTGELFF. This chain connects TRBV21-1 to TRBJ2-2; the D call in the table, TRBD2, was not verified against the DNA. TRBV21-1 is designated a pseudogene. The CDR3 extends over 16 amino acids.

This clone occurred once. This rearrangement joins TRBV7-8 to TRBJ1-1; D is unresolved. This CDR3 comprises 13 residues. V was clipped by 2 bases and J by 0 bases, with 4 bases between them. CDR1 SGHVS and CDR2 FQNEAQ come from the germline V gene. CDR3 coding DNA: TGTGCCAGCAGCTTATTAGTGAACACTGAAGCTTTCTTT. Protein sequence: CASSLLVNTEAFF.

In DNA, the CDR3 is TGTGCCAGCAGCCAAGATCAGTTTAGCGGGAACGAGCAGTACTTC. Protein product: CASSQDQFSGNEQYF. This sequence joins TRBV14 and TRBJ2-7; TRBD2 matches 8 bases. Germline CDR1 is SGHDN and CDR2 is FVKESK. V shed 0 bases and J 5 bases; nucleotides not matched to a gene: 6. The CDR3 covers 15 residues.

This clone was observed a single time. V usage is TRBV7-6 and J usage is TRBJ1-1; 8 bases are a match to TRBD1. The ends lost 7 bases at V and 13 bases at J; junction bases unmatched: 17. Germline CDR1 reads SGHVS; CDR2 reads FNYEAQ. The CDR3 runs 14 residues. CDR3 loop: CASTAGQAGSKLFF. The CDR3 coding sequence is TGTGCCAGCACCGCGGGACAGGCAGGCTCCAAGCTTTTCTTT.